This T cell receptor beta chain was retrieved from a study of shared clonotypes between healthy human individuals. Study outcomes and limitations: Sequencing depth was expected to influence donor clonotype sharing.

In unsorted samples, genomic DNA was obtained using 75 million to 90 million PBMCs. Data came from immunoSEQ multiplex PCR; TCRdb stores just in-frame clones and leaves some out. The sample yields about 480,000 clones, approximately 85% seen once. To note about this clone: The antigen is unknown.

Germline V CDR1 and CDR2: SGHNT, YYREEE (reference sequence). Trimming at V came to 0 bases and at J to 1 base, leaving 3 bases not matched to a gene. The CDR3 loop spans 15 amino acids. The origin of this receptor is a woman aged 40 to 50 in good health. Some clones in this sample may be carry-over from other donors' samples. The chain joins TRBV5-4 to TRBJ2-5, with 7 bases that match TRBD2. Sequences were obtained from PBMCs. CDR3 amino acids: CASSLGEGFQETQYF. The CDR3 coding sequence is TGTGCCAGCAGCTTGGGGGAGGGCTTCCAAGAGACCCAGTACTTC.